Listed below are T cell receptor beta chains from one sample, sequenced in a study of T cell responses to AZD1222 COVID-19 vaccine. Clones were read by immunoSEQ multiplex PCR, and TCRdb kept only the in-frame ones, dropping some. The data contain about 130,000 clones, roughly 93% of them singletons. Sequenced material: peripheral blood, taken on day 0 of AZD1222 vaccination. The origin of the receptors is an adult in good health. Each CDR3 is given with its conserved first and last residue. D genes are given only for firm matches. For some rows the clone size is stated as once, few or many, or as a class when expanded; others skip it.

J	D	size	V	DNA	CDR3
TRBJ1-1	.	.	TRBV29-1	TGCAGCGCTGGACCACAGGGCAACATGAACACTGAAGCTTTCTTT	CSAGPQGNMNTEAFF
TRBJ2-1	.	.	TRBV9	TGTGCCAGCAGCCCCCGCAGGGTCTACAATGAGCAGTTCTTC	CASSPRRVYNEQFF
TRBJ2-4	TRBD1	.	TRBV4-3	TGCGCCAGCAGCCAAGATTTCGGGGACAGGGTCTTTGGCATTCAGTACTTC	CASSQDFGDRVFGIQYF
TRBJ1-3	.	.	TRBV7-6	TGTGCCAGCAGCTCAAAAGTGGCGAGCTCTGGAAACACCATATATTTT	CASSSKVASSGNTIYF
TRBJ2-2	.	.	TRBV19	TGTGCCAGTAGTATTATTTTCGTCGGGGAGCTGTTTTTT	CASSIIFVGELFF
TRBJ1-1	.	.	TRBV29-1	TGCAGCGTCAATTCCGGAGTGGAAGCTTTCTTT	CSVNSGVEAFF
TRBJ1-2	.	.	TRBV19	TGTGCCAGTAGCGCGGCCCGTACATTATCCTATGGCTACACCTTC	CASSAARTLSYGYTF
TRBJ2-2	TRBD1	.	TRBV7-3	TGTGCCAGCAGCTTAAATCCAGGGGGCACCGGGGAGCTGTTTTTT	CASSLNPGGTGELFF
TRBJ2-3	TRBD2	.	TRBV7-3	TGTGCCAGCAGCTTATCCCCCCCCGGAAGCGGGAGGACAGATACGCAGTATTTT	CASSLSPPGSGRTDTQYF
TRBJ1-2	.	.	TRBV28	TGTGCCAGCAGTTTGCCCCTCGGGTATGGCTACACCTTC	CASSLPLGYGYTF
TRBJ1-2	.	.	TRBV30	TGTGCCTGGAGTGTCCAGGGGACGGCTAACTATGGCTACACCTTC	CAWSVQGTANYGYTF
TRBJ2-3	TRBD2	.	TRBV11-2	TGTGCCAGCAGCAATCCGGGACTAGCGGGAGTAGGCACAGATACGCAGTATTTT	CASSNPGLAGVGTDTQYF
TRBJ2-7	.	.	TRBV21-1	TGTGCCAGCAGCGGACTTTTCTGGGGGTTGGACGAGCAGTACTTC	CASSGLFWGLDEQYF
TRBJ2-7	TRBD2	.	TRBV7-2	TGTGCCAGCAGCTTACTAGCGGGAGAGGTATACGAGCAGTACTTC	CASSLLAGEVYEQYF
TRBJ2-1	.	.	TRBV28	TGTGCCAGCAGTTTTGCTAGAAACAATGAGCAGTTCTTC	CASSFARNNEQFF
TRBJ1-1	TRBD1	.	TRBV28	TGTGCCAGCAGTGAGGGGACAGGCCCTTGGTACACTGAAGCTTTCTTT	CASSEGTGPWYTEAFF
TRBJ2-1	.	.	TRBV28	TGTGCCAGCAGTGACTGGCTAGGTGAGCAGTTCTTC	CASSDWLGEQFF
TRBJ1-2	TRBD1	.	TRBV10-3	TGTGCCATCAGTGGGTACAGGGGGCTGGGGGACTATGGCTACACCTTC	CAISGYRGLGDYGYTF
TRBJ1-2	.	.	TRBV28	TGTGCCAGCAGTTTATACAGAGCCAATGGCTACACCTTC	CASSLYRANGYTF
TRBJ2-2	.	.	TRBV5-1	TGCGCCAGCAGCTTTAACCTGGGGGAGCTGTTTTTT	CASSFNLGELFF
TRBJ1-1	.	.	TRBV7-6	TGTGCCAGCAGCTCCAAAAGAGGGGTAGAGGACACTGAAGCTTTCTTT	CASSSKRGVEDTEAFF
TRBJ1-2	.	.	TRBV10-3	TGTGCCATCAGTGAGTCGAGGTTCTATGGCTACACCTTC	CAISESRFYGYTF
TRBJ1-1	.	.	TRBV9	TGTGCCAGCAGCGTAGCATCCGGCACTGAAGCTTTCTTT	CASSVASGTEAFF
TRBJ2-2	.	.	TRBV6-5	TGTGCCAGCACGGAGAGAGGGTCAGGAGCCGGGGAGCTGTTTTTT	CASTERGSGAGELFF
TRBJ1-1	.	.	TRBV25-1	TGTGCCAGCAGTACAAGAATGGGGATCGCTGAAGCTTTCTTT	CASSTRMGIAEAFF
TRBJ1-2	.	.	TRBV2	TGTGCCAGCGTGGGTATGGGCTACACCTTC	CASVGMGYTF
TRBJ1-2	.	.	TRBV21-1	TGTGCCAGCAGCAAAGAGGCCCAGGGTTACCTCTATGGCTACACCTTC	CASSKEAQGYLYGYTF
TRBJ1-1	TRBD1	.	TRBV29-1	TGCAGCGTGGGACAGGGGCGGAACACTGAAGCTTTCTTT	CSVGQGRNTEAFF
TRBJ1-2	.	.	TRBV6-2/TRBV6-3	TGTGCCAGCAGTAGGCTTGGGGGTGACTATGGCTACACCTTC	CASSRLGGDYGYTF
TRBJ2-7	.	.	TRBV9	TGTGCCAGCAGCGTAGATCCCCTGACTGTAGAGCAGTACTTC	CASSVDPLTVEQYF
TRBJ2-3	.	.	TRBV27	TGTGCCAGCAGTTTCGAAGCGACGGCAGATACGCAGTATTTT	CASSFEATADTQYF
TRBJ2-5	.	once	TRBV5-1	TGCGCCAGCAGCTTGGAGAGCCGTAAAGAGACCCAGTACTTC	CASSLESRKETQYF
TRBJ1-2	TRBD1	.	TRBV29-1	TGCAGCGTTGATTTTGACAGGGGCTATGGCTACACCTTC	CSVDFDRGYGYTF
TRBJ1-3	.	.	TRBV7-6	TGTGCCAGCAGCGGACAACAGGGATCTGGAAACACCATATATTTT	CASSGQQGSGNTIYF
TRBJ1-2	TRBD1	.	TRBV7-2	TGTGCCAGCCCGCTCTATCAGGGGGCCTATGGCTACACCTTC	CASPLYQGAYGYTF
TRBJ2-1	TRBD2	.	TRBV27	TGTGCCAGCAGTAACAGCGGGAGAGGATCCTACAATGAGCAGTTCTTC	CASSNSGRGSYNEQFF
TRBJ2-6	.	once	TRBV21-1	TGTGCCAGCAGAGGACTAGCGGTATCTTGTGGGGCCAACGTCCTGACTTTC	CASRGLAVSCGANVLTF
TRBJ2-7	.	few	TRBV5-1	TGCGCCAGCAGCTTAGGGGACTCGAGAGCCTACGAGCAGTACTTC	CASSLGDSRAYEQYF
TRBJ1-1	.	.	TRBV19	TGTGCCAGTAGTATTGAGAGGAACACTGAAGCTTTCTTT	CASSIERNTEAFF
TRBJ2-6	.	.	TRBV9	TGTGCCAGCAGCGTAGGGACGGGGTTAAGGGGACGTGGGGCCAACGTCCTGACTTTC	CASSVGTGLRGRGANVLTF
TRBJ2-1	.	.	TRBV2	TGTGCCAGCGATGAAAGCTCCTACAATGAGCAGTTCTTC	CASDESSYNEQFF
TRBJ1-5	.	.	TRBV3-1/TRBV3-2	TGTGCCAGCAGCCCCGACAGGCACCAGCCCCAGCATTTT	CASSPDRHQPQHF
TRBJ1-3	.	once	TRBV5-1	TGCGCCAGCAGCCGCGGAAACACCATATATTTT	CASSRGNTIYF
TRBJ1-2	.	.	TRBV30	TGTGCCTGGAGTGTACGGACGGACTATGGCTACACCTTC	CAWSVRTDYGYTF
TRBJ1-2	TRBD1	.	TRBV7-2	TGTGCCAGCAGCTTAGTGGCCGGGACAGGGGGCAGTTATGGCTACACCTTC	CASSLVAGTGGSYGYTF
TRBJ1-2	.	.	TRBV5-4	TGTGCCAGCAGCTTGGGGCTGAGTCCCACTAATTACACCTTC	CASSLGLSPTNYTF